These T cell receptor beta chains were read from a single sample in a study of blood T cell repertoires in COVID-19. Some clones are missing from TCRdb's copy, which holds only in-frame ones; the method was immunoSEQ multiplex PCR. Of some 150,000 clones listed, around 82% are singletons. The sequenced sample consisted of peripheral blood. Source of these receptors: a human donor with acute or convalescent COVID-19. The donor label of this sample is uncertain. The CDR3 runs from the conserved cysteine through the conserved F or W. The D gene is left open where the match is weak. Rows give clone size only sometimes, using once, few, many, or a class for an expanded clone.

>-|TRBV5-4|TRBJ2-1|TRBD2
CASSLGLAGEYEQFF
TGTGCCAGCAGCTTGGGACTAGCGGGAGAGTATGAGCAGTTCTTC
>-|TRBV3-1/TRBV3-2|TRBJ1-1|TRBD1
CASSHTDRGLKAFF
TGTGCCAGCAGCCATACGGACAGGGGGCTAAAAGCTTTCTTT
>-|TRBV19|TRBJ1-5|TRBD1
CASSLYRGEGQPQHF
TGTGCCAGTAGTCTATACAGGGGGGAAGGACAGCCCCAGCATTTT
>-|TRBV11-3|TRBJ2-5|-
CASSYRGQETQYF
TGTGCCAGCAGCTATCGGGGCCAAGAGACCCAGTACTTC
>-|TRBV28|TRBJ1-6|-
CASSFQQDNSPLHF
TGTGCCAGCAGTTTTCAACAGGATAATTCACCCCTCCACTTT
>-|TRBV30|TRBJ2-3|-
CAWSSGQHTDTQYF
TGTGCCTGGAGTTCAGGACAGCACACAGATACGCAGTATTTT
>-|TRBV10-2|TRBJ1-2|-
CASSDDNLYGYTF
TGCGCCAGCAGTGATGACAACCTCTATGGCTACACCTTC
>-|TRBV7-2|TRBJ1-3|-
CASSLGVGGAGNTIYF
TGTGCCAGCAGCTTAGGGGTTGGGGGGGCTGGAAACACCATATATTTT
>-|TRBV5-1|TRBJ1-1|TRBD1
CASSSTGAGTEAFF
TGCGCCAGCAGCTCGACAGGGGCGGGCACTGAAGCTTTCTTT
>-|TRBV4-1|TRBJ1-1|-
CASSQDSGTEAFF
TGCGCCAGCAGCCAAGATAGTGGCACTGAAGCTTTCTTT
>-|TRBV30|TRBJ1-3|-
CAWRINIGSSGNTIYF
TGTGCCTGGAGAATCAATATAGGGAGTTCTGGAAACACCATATATTTT
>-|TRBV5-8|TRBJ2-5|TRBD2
CASSPKGLAGQETQYF
TGTGCCAGCAGCCCAAAGGGACTAGCGGGGCAAGAGACCCAGTACTTC
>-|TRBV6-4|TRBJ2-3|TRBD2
CASSPGGRSTDTQYF
TGTGCCAGCAGCCCCGGCGGGAGAAGCACAGATACGCAGTATTTT
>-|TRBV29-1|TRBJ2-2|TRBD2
CSVGTSGGRTGELFF
TGCAGCGTGGGTACTAGCGGGGGACGAACCGGGGAGCTGTTTTTT
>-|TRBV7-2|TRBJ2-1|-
CASSLEWSGYNEQFF
TGTGCCAGCAGCTTAGAATGGAGTGGCTACAATGAGCAGTTCTTC
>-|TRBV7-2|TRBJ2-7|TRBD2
CASSTGLAGTYEQYF
TGTGCCAGCAGCACGGGACTAGCGGGAACATACGAGCAGTACTTC
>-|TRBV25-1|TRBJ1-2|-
CASSTPGAENGYTF
TGTGCCAGCAGTACCCCGGGAGCAGAGAATGGCTACACCTTC
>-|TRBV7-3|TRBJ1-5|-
CASSWGGHRVNQPQHF
TGTGCCAGCAGCTGGGGGGGACACAGGGTCAATCAGCCCCAGCATTTT
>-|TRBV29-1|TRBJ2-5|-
CSVPARGTQETQYF
TGCAGCGTCCCGGCCCGGGGGACCCAAGAGACCCAGTACTTC
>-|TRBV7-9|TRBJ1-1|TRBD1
CASSLGRGQGNTEAFF
TGTGCCAGCAGCTTAGGTAGGGGACAGGGGAACACTGAAGCTTTCTTT
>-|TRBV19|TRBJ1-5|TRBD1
CASSIRGQGYQPQHF
TGTGCCAGTAGTATACGGGGACAGGGCTATCAGCCCCAGCATTTT
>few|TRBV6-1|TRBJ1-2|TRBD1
CASSVQGWEQRDYGYTF
TGTGCCAGCAGTGTACAGGGGTGGGAACAGAGAGACTATGGCTACACCTTC
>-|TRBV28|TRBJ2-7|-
CASSPPSMADPYEQYF
TGTGCCAGCAGTCCCCCCAGTATGGCGGATCCCTACGAGCAGTACTTC
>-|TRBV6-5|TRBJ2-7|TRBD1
CASSYDPGTAYEQYF
TGTGCCAGCAGTTACGACCCAGGGACAGCCTACGAGCAGTACTTC
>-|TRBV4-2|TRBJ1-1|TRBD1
CASSQPDRGTEAFF
TGTGCCAGCAGTCAACCCGACAGGGGCACTGAAGCTTTCTTT
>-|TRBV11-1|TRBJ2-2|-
CASSSPLNTGELFF
TGTGCCAGCAGCTCCCCCCTAAACACCGGGGAGCTGTTTTTT
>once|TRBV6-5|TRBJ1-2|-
CASSPLGGRVYGYTF
TGTGCCAGCAGCCCCCTCGGGGGGCGAGTCTATGGCTACACCTTC
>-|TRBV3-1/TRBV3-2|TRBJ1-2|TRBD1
CASSPWTGRVGGYTF
TGTGCCAGCAGCCCGTGGACAGGCCGTGTGGGGGGCTACACCTTC
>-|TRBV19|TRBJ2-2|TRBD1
CASSVRTGANTGELFF
TGTGCCAGTAGTGTCAGGACAGGGGCTAACACCGGGGAGCTGTTTTTT
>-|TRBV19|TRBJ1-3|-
CASSDAGKSSGNTIYF
TGTGCCAGTAGTGATGCAGGGAAATCCTCTGGAAACACCATATATTTT
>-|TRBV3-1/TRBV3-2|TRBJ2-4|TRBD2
CASSTRTRENIQYF
TGTGCCAGCAGCACTCGGACTAGGGAAAACATTCAGTACTTC
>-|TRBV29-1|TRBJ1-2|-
CSVPARGGNYGYTF
TGCAGCGTTCCCGCGAGGGGAGGGAACTATGGCTACACCTTC
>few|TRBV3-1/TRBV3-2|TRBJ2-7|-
CASSQARPTGVGEQYF
TGTGCCAGCAGCCAAGCCCGTCCGACTGGAGTTGGCGAGCAGTACTTC
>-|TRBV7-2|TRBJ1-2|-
CASRAGISNYGYTF
TGTGCCAGCAGAGCAGGGATTAGTAACTATGGCTACACCTTC
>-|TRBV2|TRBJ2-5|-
CASSREETQYF
TGTGCCAGCAGCCGGGAAGAGACCCAGTACTTC
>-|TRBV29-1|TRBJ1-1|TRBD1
CSVGGRGIGFYTEAFF
TGCAGCGTTGGTGGCAGGGGGATAGGTTTTTACACTGAAGCTTTCTTT
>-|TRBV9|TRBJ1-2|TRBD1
CASSQGQGRGYTF
TGTGCCAGCAGCCAGGGACAGGGGCGAGGCTACACCTTC
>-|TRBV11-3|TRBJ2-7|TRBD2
CASSLGTGGAHEQYF
TGTGCCAGCAGCTTAGGTACCGGGGGGGCTCACGAGCAGTACTTC
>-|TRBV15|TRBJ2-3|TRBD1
CATSRKRTGGSSTDTQYF
TGTGCCACCAGCAGAAAGAGGACAGGGGGGTCTAGCACAGATACGCAGTATTTT
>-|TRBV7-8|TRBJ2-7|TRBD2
CASSLGGGLAEQYF
TGTGCCAGCAGCTTAGGCGGGGGGCTAGCCGAGCAGTACTTC
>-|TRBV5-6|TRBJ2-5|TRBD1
CASSLEGTGGVETQYF
TGTGCCAGCAGCTTGGAAGGGACAGGAGGGGTAGAGACCCAGTACTTC
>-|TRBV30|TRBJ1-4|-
CAWSRGRIEKLFF
TGTGCCTGGAGTAGGGGCCGTATCGAAAAACTGTTTTTT
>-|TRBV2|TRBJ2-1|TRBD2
CASSAGTSGSYNEQFF
TGTGCCAGCAGTGCCGGGACTAGCGGCTCCTACAATGAGCAGTTCTTC
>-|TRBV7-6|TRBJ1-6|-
CASSLGPRSSYNSPLHF
TGTGCCAGCAGCTTAGGGCCACGGAGCTCCTATAATTCACCCCTCCACTTT
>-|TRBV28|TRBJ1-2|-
CASSLPLRGKANYGYTF
TGTGCCAGCAGTTTACCCCTCCGTGGCAAAGCTAACTATGGCTACACCTTC
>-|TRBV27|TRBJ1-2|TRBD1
CASSRTGSNYGYTF
TGTGCCAGCAGTCGGACAGGGAGTAACTATGGCTACACCTTC
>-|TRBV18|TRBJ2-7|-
CASSLRASSDYYEQYF
TGTGCCAGCTCACTCAGAGCCTCTAGCGACTACTACGAGCAGTACTTC
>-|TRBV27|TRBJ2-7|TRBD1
CASRDRVTYEQYF
TGTGCCAGCAGGGACAGGGTGACCTACGAGCAGTACTTC
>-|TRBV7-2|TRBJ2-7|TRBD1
CASSASGQGKRQYF
TGTGCCAGCAGCGCCTCGGGACAGGGGAAAAGGCAGTACTTC
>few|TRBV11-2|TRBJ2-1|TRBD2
CASSHASGAYNEQFF
TGTGCCAGCAGCCATGCTAGCGGCGCCTACAATGAGCAGTTCTTC
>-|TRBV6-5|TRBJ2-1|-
CASSSSGAGEQFF
TGTGCCAGCAGTAGCTCAGGGGCGGGTGAGCAGTTCTTC
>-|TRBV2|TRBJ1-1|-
CASRPEVEAFF
TGTGCCAGCAGGCCGGAGGTTGAAGCTTTCTTT
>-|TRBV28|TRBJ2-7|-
CASSLPGVYEQYF
TGTGCCAGCAGTCTTCCGGGAGTCTACGAGCAGTACTTC
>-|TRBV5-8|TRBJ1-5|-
CASNHLSSEPQHF
TGTGCCAGCAACCATCTTTCTAGCGAGCCCCAGCATTTT
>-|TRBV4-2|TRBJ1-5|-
CASSHYWGGESNQPQHF
TGTGCCAGCAGCCACTATTGGGGGGGGGAGAGCAATCAGCCCCAGCATTTT
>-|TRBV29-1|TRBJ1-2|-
CSAVDAYGSYGYTF
TGCAGCGCCGTGGATGCGTACGGGAGCTATGGCTACACCTTC
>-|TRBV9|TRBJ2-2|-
CASSLLASTGELFF
TGTGCCAGCAGCCTGCTAGCGTCCACCGGGGAGCTGTTTTTT
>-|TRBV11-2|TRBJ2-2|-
CASSLDGGRHRVELFF
TGTGCCAGCAGCTTAGACGGCGGGCGGCACCGGGTGGAGCTGTTTTTT
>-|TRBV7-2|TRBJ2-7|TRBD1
CASSTRQGSSYEQYF
TGTGCCAGCAGCACCCGACAGGGGAGCTCCTACGAGCAGTACTTC